Listed below are T cell receptor beta chains from one sample, sequenced in a study of blood T cells in healthy people across ages. TCRdb fed the 5' RACE reads into MiXCR, producing one record per CDR3 protein. The table has around 820,000 distinct CDR3 sequences, around 25% seen once. A further study also used this sample, focusing on T cells of mothers and their children.

Sequencing input: blood. Receptors originate from a boy between 5 and 17 years old in good health. Both conserved end residues are part of each CDR3. D genes are given only for firm matches. Some rows have no size entry. The others give once, few or many, or a class for an expanded clone.

CASSFGPTYEQYF,TGTGCCAGCAGTTTCGGACCGACCTACGAGCAGTACTTC,NA,13,NA,TRBV27,TRBJ2-7
CASSSWTSGGNHNEQFF,TGTGCCAGCAGTTCCTGGACTAGCGGGGGGAACCACAATGAGCAGTTCTTC,few,17,TRBD2,TRBV28,TRBJ2-1
CASRQTLADAYEQYF,TGCGCCAGCAGGCAAACACTAGCGGATGCCTACGAGCAGTACTTC,many,15,TRBD2,TRBV5-1,TRBJ2-7
CATSRSPLSVRVSYNSPLHF,TGTGCCACCAGCAGGTCCCCGTTATCTGTCAGGGTGTCCTATAATTCACCCCTCCACTTT,few,20,NA,TRBV15,TRBJ1-6
CASATQGNIQYF,TGTGCCAGCGCGACTCAAGGCAACATTCAGTACTTC,NA,12,NA,TRBV28,TRBJ2-4
CASSQASGREKNIQYF,TGTGCCAGCAGCCAAGCTAGCGGGAGGGAGAAAAACATTCAGTACTTC,few,16,TRBD2,TRBV4-2,TRBJ2-4
CASSPYGPQETQYF,TGTGCCAGCAGTCCCTATGGGCCGCAAGAGACCCAGTACTTC,few,14,NA,TRBV6-5,TRBJ2-5
CASSPRDQPDF,TGCGCCAGCAGCCCACGGGACCAGCCGGACTTC,NA,11,NA,TRBV5-1,TRBJ2-4
CASSTFSGRAPYEQYF,TGTGCCAGCAGTACCTTTAGCGGGAGGGCCCCCTACGAGCAGTACTTC,NA,16,TRBD2,TRBV27,TRBJ2-7
CASSLLRPSRYEQYF,TGCGCCAGCAGCCTCCTCCGGCCTAGCCGCTACGAGCAGTACTTC,NA,15,NA,TRBV4-3,TRBJ2-7
CASSLVTGNGYTF,TGTGCCAGCAGCTTAGTCACGGGTAACGGCTACACCTTC,few,13,NA,TRBV7-2,TRBJ1-2
CASSSQQGESYGYTF,TGTGCCAGCAGCAGCCAACAGGGGGAGAGCTATGGCTACACCTTC,few,15,TRBD1,TRBV7-2,TRBJ1-2
CASSQVRGDTQYF,TGCGCCAGCAGCCAAGTTCGGGGAGATACGCAGTATTTT,few,13,NA,TRBV4-3,TRBJ2-3
CASSRRQGTYEQYF,TGTGCCAGCAGCAGAAGACAGGGGACCTACGAGCAGTACTTC,many,14,TRBD1,TRBV7-9,TRBJ2-7
CASSEQTVIQETQYF,TGTGCCAGCAGCGAACAGACTGTAATACAAGAGACCCAGTACTTC,NA,15,NA,TRBV6-1,TRBJ2-5
CASSSGLIRGQYF,TGTGCCAGCAGTTCGGGCCTAATACGCGGGCAGTACTTC,NA,13,NA,TRBV12-3/TRBV12-4,TRBJ2-7
CASSRGPLSPLHF,TGTGCCAGCAGCCGGGGGCCACTTTCACCCCTCCACTTT,NA,13,NA,TRBV6-2/TRBV6-3,TRBJ1-6
CASSLENNSGNTIYF,TGTGCCAGCAGTTTGGAGAATAACTCTGGAAACACCATATATTTT,NA,15,NA,TRBV28,TRBJ1-3
CASSSVGGKKQFF,TGTGCCAGCAGCTCAGTAGGGGGCAAAAAGCAGTTCTTC,NA,13,TRBD1,TRBV7-2,TRBJ2-1
CASPSSGYGYTF,TGTGCCTCCCCCAGTTCGGGCTATGGCTACACCTTC,few,12,NA,TRBV30,TRBJ1-2
CASSQAWHANYGYTF,TGTGCCAGCAGCCAGGCCTGGCACGCTAACTATGGCTACACCTTC,NA,15,NA,TRBV14,TRBJ1-2
CASSIGALLGQFF,TGTGCCAGTAGTATCGGGGCCCTTCTGGGGCAGTTCTTC,NA,13,NA,TRBV19,TRBJ2-1
CAISDPSGLNTEAFF,TGTGCCATCAGTGACCCCTCAGGATTGAACACTGAAGCTTTCTTT,NA,15,NA,TRBV10-3,TRBJ1-1
CASSQDSGGRDTQYF,TGCGCCAGCAGCCAAGATAGTGGGGGTCGGGATACGCAGTATTTT,NA,15,NA,TRBV4-3,TRBJ2-3
CASSVVGQVSYNEQFF,TGTGCCAGCAGCGTAGTAGGACAGGTCTCCTACAATGAGCAGTTCTTC,NA,16,TRBD1,TRBV9,TRBJ2-1
CASSLDEGPNQPQHF,TGTGCCAGCAGTTTAGATGAGGGGCCCAATCAGCCCCAGCATTTT,NA,15,NA,TRBV12-3/TRBV12-4,TRBJ1-5
CASIEGGSEKLFF,TGTGCCAGCATCGAGGGAGGGAGCGAAAAACTGTTTTTT,NA,13,NA,TRBV6-6,TRBJ1-4
CASTAGTGGRQPQHF,TGTGCCAGCACCGCCGGGACAGGGGGCAGGCAGCCCCAGCATTTT,NA,15,TRBD1,TRBV2,TRBJ1-5
CAVERRESTEAFF,TGTGCCGTAGAACGGAGGGAGAGCACTGAAGCTTTCTTT,NA,13,NA,TRBV25-1,TRBJ1-1
CASSLVFYGQGADEQFF,TGTGCCAGCAGCTTAGTGTTTTACGGACAGGGGGCGGATGAGCAGTTCTTC,few,17,TRBD1,TRBV7-8,TRBJ2-1
CASSFAGEEETQYF,TGTGCCAGCAGCTTCGCGGGGGAGGAAGAGACCCAGTACTTC,NA,14,TRBD2,TRBV7-9,TRBJ2-5
CASGDREETQYF,TGCGCCAGCGGTGACAGGGAAGAGACCCAGTACTTC,NA,12,TRBD1,TRBV5-1,TRBJ2-5
CASSHNNEQFF,TGTGCCAGCAGTCACAACAATGAGCAGTTCTTC,NA,11,NA,TRBV28,TRBJ2-1